This section outlines one TCR beta chain sequence together with its context. These data belong to a study of blood T cell repertoires in COVID-19. Study at large: Samples of COVID-19 (acute and convalescent) were obtained from the United States, Italy and Spain. PBMCs, B-cell-depleted T cells, or T cells provided the cDNA or gDNA that made up the material.

CDR1 is MGHRA and CDR2 is YSYEKL in the germline V gene. V gave up 1 base and J gave up 4 bases; unmatched junction bases: 10. CDR3 length: 16 residues. Original processing notes: For nucleated cells, counts were estimated from reference gene primer amplification. Only in-frame clones appear in the TCRdb table, and some are missing; sequencing was by immunoSEQ multiplex PCR. V, J and clone size are those of that table, while D and trimming were read from the DNA. This table holds about 280,000 clones, around 85% found once. The chain carries TRBV4-1 and TRBJ2-7; 7 bases are shared with TRBD2. The source of this sequence is a man in his forties or fifties with active or convalescent COVID-19. Sample: peripheral blood. CDR3 residues: CASSQGRRLAIYEQYF. The CDR3 DNA reads TGCGCCAGCAGCCAAGGGAGGAGACTAGCCATATACGAGCAGTACTTC.